The next 26 T cell receptor beta chains were all read from a single sample in a study of blood T cell repertoires in COVID-19. The protocol was immunoSEQ multiplex PCR, while the TCRdb copy is restricted to in-frame clones and leaves out a portion. The sample consists of roughly 150,000 clones, around 82% of them appearing once. The sample comprised peripheral blood. The receptor set was obtained from a woman of 80 years or more with acute or convalescent COVID-19.

The rearrangement uses TRBV2 and TRBJ1-1, with TRBD1 matching over 8 bases. The CDR3 covers 18 residues. Germline V gene sequence: CDR1 SNHLY, CDR2 FYNNEI. The V gene end was trimmed by 2 bases and the J gene end by 1 base; junction bases not matched to a gene: 12. The CDR3 loop is CASSEPSFLGQGNTEAFF. In nucleotides, the CDR3 is TGTGCCAGCAGTGAACCCTCCTTCCTCGGACAGGGGAACACTGAAGCTTTCTTT.

The chain is built from TRBV9 and TRBJ1-4, with TRBD1 as a possible D gene (5 bases). Between the trimmed V and J ends, which lost 0 bases and 9 bases, there was a span of 12 bases. CDR1 and CDR2 (germline): SGDLS, YYNGEE. CDR3 length: 14 residues. The DNA for the CDR3 is TGTGCCAGCAGCGTAGGGGGCATTGGGAAAAAACTGTTTTTT. It codes for CASSVGGIGKKLFF.

The chain joins TRBV30 to TRBJ2-7; 7 positions match TRBD1. Per the germline V gene, CDR1 is GTSNPN and CDR2 is SVGIG (reference sequence). The CDR3 has 15 residues. V gave up 3 bases and J gave up 4 bases; unmatched junction bases: 12. CDR3 protein: CAWRRGGTAYYEQYF. DNA of the CDR3: TGTGCCTGGAGGAGAGGTGGGACAGCTTATTACGAGCAGTACTTC.

The rearrangement links TRBV19 to TRBJ1-1; 8 positions match TRBD1. The germline CDR1 and CDR2 sequences are LNHDA and SQIVND (reference sequence). Unmatched junction bases numbered 9, after V lost 7 bases and J lost 2 bases. This CDR3 is built from 15 residues. CDR3 bases: TGTGCCAGTACCAGACGGACAGGGAGTAACACTGAAGCTTTCTTT. It codes for CASTRRTGSNTEAFF.

The chain couples TRBV3-1 (or the pseudogene TRBV3-2) to TRBJ1-1; possible D gene TRBD1, 5 bases. The V end was cut by 3 bases, the J end by 1 base, with 12 bases between. The germline CDR1 and CDR2 sequences are LGHDT and YNNKEL (reference sequence). The CDR3 contains 15 residues. The CDR3 DNA sequence: TGTGCCAGCAGCCACGACCGCAGGGCGAACACTGAAGCTTTCTTT. Its translation is CASSHDRRANTEAFF.

Written as DNA, the CDR3 is TGTGCCAGTAGCACCACCCTAGCGGGTAGGGGGCATCAGCCCCAGCATTTT. Its translation: CASSTTLAGRGHQPQHF. The chain uses TRBV19 and TRBJ1-5; 7 bases align to TRBD1. In germline, CDR1 is LNHDA, CDR2 SQIVND (reference sequence). The CDR3 runs 17 residues. The trim removed 6 bases at V and 5 bases at J, leaving 16 bases unmatched.

The V call is TRBV15, the J call TRBJ1-1; D unclear. V gave up 0 bases and J gave up 0 bases, with 11 bases separating them. The CDR3 loop spans 16 amino acids. Per germline, CDR1 LNHNV and CDR2 YYDKDF (reference sequence). CDR3 nucleotide sequence: TGTGCCACCAGCAGAGACGGGTTAGAGGTGAACACTGAAGCTTTCTTT. The encoded protein is CATSRDGLEVNTEAFF.

This chain uses TRBV10-3 with TRBJ1-3, with 7 bases aligning to TRBD1. The CDR3 spans 15 residues. Germline CDR1 is ENHRY and CDR2 is SYGVKD. J was trimmed by 2 bases and V by 2 bases; bases with no gene match: 3. The CDR3 protein is CAISEPDRAGNTIYF. Here the CDR3 DNA reads TGTGCCATCAGTGAGCCCGACAGGGCTGGAAACACCATATATTTT.

The rearrangement uses TRBV5-1 and TRBJ1-6; D gene uncertain. The CDR3 runs to 14 residues. V was cut by 2 bases and J by 7 bases, with 10 bases left in between. In germline, CDR1 is SGHRS, CDR2 YFSETQ. CDR3 loop: CASSFGHGNSPLHF. CDR3 nucleotides: TGCGCCAGCAGCTTTGGTCACGGGAATTCACCCCTCCACTTT. The full variable domain, completed using reference TRBV5-1 and TRBJ1-6, is KAGVTQTPRYLIKTRGQQVTLSCSPISGHRSVSWYQQTPGQGLQFLFEYFSETQRNKGNFPGRFSGRQFSNSRSEMNVSTLELGDSALYLCASSFGHGNSPLHFGNGTRLTVT.

The chain joins TRBV3-1 (or the pseudogene TRBV3-2) to TRBJ2-5; 9 bases match TRBD2. Germline V gene lookup returns CDR1 LGHDT and CDR2 YNNKEL (reference sequence). CDR3 size: 13 residues. V gave up 6 bases and J gave up 4 bases; unmatched junction bases: 3. The CDR3, as DNA: TGTGCCAGCAGGGTAGCGGGGGCAGAGACCCAGTACTTC. This codes for CASRVAGAETQYF.

The V gene is TRBV10-3, the J gene TRBJ1-2, with 7 bases lining up with TRBD1. Germline values: CDR1 ENHRY, CDR2 SYGVKD. The CDR3 consists of 14 residues. With V trimmed by 10 bases and J by 7 bases, 15 bases remained unmatched. The CDR3 spells CATDPTGYTGGYTF. In DNA form, the CDR3 reads TGTGCCACCGACCCGACAGGGTATACGGGTGGCTACACCTTC.

The chain joins TRBV18 to TRBJ2-5, with 12 bases matching TRBD1. Germline V gene sequence: CDR1 KGHSH, CDR2 LQKENI. The length of the CDR3 is 17 residues. Losses at the gene ends were 0 bases for V and 5 bases for J; bases not matched to a gene: 7. The CDR3 loop reads CASSPPPGTGGGETQYF. As DNA, the CDR3 is TGTGCCAGCTCACCACCGCCGGGGACAGGGGGCGGGGAGACCCAGTACTTC. The full variable domain, completed using reference TRBV18 and TRBJ2-5, is NAGVMQNPRHLVRRRGQEARLRCSPMKGHSHVYWYRQLPEEGLKFMVYLQKENIIDESGMPKERFSAEFPKEGPSILRIQQVVRGDSAAYFCASSPPPGTGGGETQYFGPGTRLLVL.

This chain links TRBV19 with TRBJ1-4; D remains ambiguous. The CDR3 spans 12 residues. Trimming stripped 3 bases from V and 8 bases from J, with 7 bases between. Per germline, CDR1 LNHDA and CDR2 SQIVND (reference sequence). The CDR3 protein is CASSILEEKLFF. The CDR3 DNA is TGTGCCAGTAGTATTCTGGAGGAAAAACTGTTTTTT.

The chain combines TRBV12-3 or TRBV12-4 with TRBJ1-1; possible D gene TRBD1, 5 bases. Deletions cut 7 bases from V and 12 bases from J, with 21 bases between. The CDR3 contains 13 residues. The CDR3 loop is CASTYEGLVETFF. As DNA, the CDR3 is TGTGCCAGCACCTATGAGGGACTGGTCGAAACTTTCTTT.

The V and J genes are TRBV7-2 and TRBJ2-1, with D uncertain. Germline assignment: CDR1 SGHTA and CDR2 FQGNSA. Trimming took off 3 bases at V and 5 bases at J, with 20 bases between the two ends. The CDR3 runs to 17 residues. As DNA, the CDR3 is TGTGCCAGCAGCTTCCTGGAAGCAGGTAGTCGCCACAATGAGCAGTTCTTC. It is translated as CASSFLEAGSRHNEQFF. The full variable domain, with the rest looked up from reference TRBV7-2 and TRBJ2-1, is GAGVSQSPSNKVTEKGKDVELRCDPISGHTALYWYRQSLGQGLEFLIYFQGNSAPDKSGLPSDRFSAERTGGSVSTLTIQRTQQEDSAVYLCASSFLEAGSRHNEQFFGPGTRLTVL.

V is TRBV10-3 and J is TRBJ2-7, with D possibly being TRBD2 (5 bases). CDR3 size: 14 residues. The germline V and J ends were trimmed by 0 bases and 7 bases, with 13 bases remaining between them. Germline CDR1 and CDR2: ENHRY and SYGVKD. The chain's CDR3 is CAISESWGAEEQYF. DNA for the CDR3: TGTGCCATCAGTGAGTCTTGGGGAGCGGAAGAGCAGTACTTC.

V usage is TRBV28 and J usage is TRBJ2-3; 8 bases are a match to TRBD2. CDR3 length: 16 amino acids. The V gene end was trimmed by 3 bases and the J gene end by 3 bases; junction bases not matched to a gene: 8. Germline V CDR1 and CDR2: MDHEN, SYDVKM. The CDR3 spells CASSFQAGGGTDTQYF. The CDR3, as DNA: TGTGCCAGCAGTTTTCAGGCGGGGGGTGGAACAGATACGCAGTATTTT. The complete variable domain, with remaining parts taken from reference TRBV28 and TRBJ2-3, reads DVKVTQSSRYLVKRTGEKVFLECVQDMDHENMFWYRQDPGLGLRLIYFSYDVKMKEKGDIPEGYSVSREKKERFSLILESASTNQTSMYLCASSFQAGGGTDTQYFGPGTRLTVL.

The V gene is TRBV6-5, the J gene TRBJ1-2; 9 positions agree with TRBD1. The CDR3 is 12 amino acids. J was trimmed by 8 bases and V by 10 bases; bases with no gene match: 8. CDR1 MNHEY and CDR2 SVGAGI come from the germline V gene. The CDR3 spells CAMHRTGEGYTF. The CDR3 nucleotides read TGTGCCATGCATAGGACAGGGGAGGGCTACACCTTC.

This chain joins TRBV7-2 and TRBJ2-7, with 8 positions matching TRBD1. The CDR3 extends over 14 amino acids. Trimming took 5 bases from V and 3 from J; bases not matched to a gene: 6. Germline V gene data show CDR1 as SGHTA and CDR2 as FQGNSA. The CDR3 sequence is CASSPDRVSYEQYF. For the CDR3, the DNA is TGTGCCAGCAGCCCGGACAGGGTGAGCTACGAGCAGTACTTC.

The gene calls are TRBV7-9 and TRBJ1-1; D possibly corresponds to TRBD1 (5 bases). The germline V gene encodes CDR1 SEHNR and CDR2 FQNEAQ (reference sequence). Trimming took off 2 bases at V and 5 bases at J, with 12 bases between the two ends. The CDR3 is 14 residues long. The CDR3 reads CASSLIREGTEAFF. The CDR3 coding sequence is TGTGCCAGCAGCTTAATTAGGGAGGGGACTGAAGCTTTCTTT.

The rearrangement uses TRBV19 and TRBJ1-5; D not resolved. The CDR3 length is 17 residues. Trimming left V 7 bases short and J 1 base short, with 20 bases between. The germline V gene has CDR1 LNHDA and CDR2 SQIVND (reference sequence). Written as DNA, the CDR3 is TGTGCCAGTACCAACCACCCCCTGAGGTTAAGCAATCAGCCCCAGCATTTT. Translating it yields CASTNHPLRLSNQPQHF.

This clone was detected a few times. The chain combines TRBV25-1 with TRBJ1-4, with 9 bases aligning to TRBD1. The CDR3 has 14 amino acids. Germline CDR1 MGHDK, CDR2 SYGVNS. With V trimmed by 5 bases and J by 8 bases, 6 bases remained unmatched. The CDR3 DNA is TGTGCCAGCAGTTCCGGGACAGGGTTGGAAAAACTGTTTTTT. Translation: CASSSGTGLEKLFF.

The chain is built from TRBV10-3 and TRBJ1-4; the match to TRBD1 covers 8 bases. CDR1 ENHRY and CDR2 SYGVKD come from the germline V gene. The V and J ends lost 8 bases and 7 bases, in that order; junction bases with no gene match: 9. This CDR3 is built from 14 residues. The CDR3 reads CAIRQGARGEKLFF. The CDR3, as DNA: TGTGCCATCCGGCAGGGGGCGCGTGGTGAAAAACTGTTTTTT.

The CDR3 region is CASSRQVSWDEQYF. CDR3 coding DNA: TGTGCCAGCTCCCGACAGGTGTCCTGGGACGAGCAGTACTTC. The J gene is TRBJ2-7, the V gene TRBV7-9, with a weak D call TRBD1 (6 bases). Per the germline V gene, CDR1 is SEHNR and CDR2 is FQNEAQ (reference sequence). The V gene lost 8 bases and the J gene lost 5 bases, with 19 bases spanning the gap. This CDR3 is built from 14 residues.

This clone was recorded a few times. The same CDR3 also results from other DNA sequences found in this sample. This rearrangement joins TRBV15 to TRBJ2-1; D possibly corresponds to TRBD1 (6 bases). Germline V gene lookup returns CDR1 LNHNV and CDR2 YYDKDF (reference sequence). This CDR3 spans 14 amino acids. V lost 0 bases and J lost 5, with 8 bases in between. The CDR3 coding sequence is TGTGCCACCAGCAGAGATGGGGGCAACAATGAGCAGTTCTTC. As protein: CATSRDGGNNEQFF.

The chain employs TRBV19 and TRBJ2-7, with 7 nucleotides matching TRBD2. The CDR3 extends over 17 amino acids. The V and J ends lost 5 bases and 4 bases, in that order; junction bases with no gene match: 17. The germline V gene encodes CDR1 LNHDA and CDR2 SQIVND (reference sequence). The CDR3 protein is CASSRPLMTGGRYEQYF. CDR3 sequence (DNA): TGTGCCAGTAGTCGGCCCCTTATGACGGGGGGTCGGTACGAGCAGTACTTC.